The rows below give T cell receptor beta chains drawn from one sample of a study of blood T cells in healthy people across ages. TCRdb redid the calling of the 5' RACE reads with MiXCR, one entry per CDR3 protein. The table shows roughly 2 million distinct CDR3 sequences, with around half occurring only once. The sequenced material came from blood. The receptors here all came from a woman aged 35 to 49 in good health. The CDR3 runs from the conserved cysteine through the conserved F or W. A D gene is named only where the DNA matches it firmly. Clone size is shown for a subset of rows, as once, few, many or a class of expanded clone.

CDR3 DNA,CDR3 protein,V gene,J gene,D gene,clone size
TGCAGTGAACGGGGGAGCACAGATACGCAGTATTTT,CSERGSTDTQYF,TRBV20-1,TRBJ2-3,-,-
TGTGCCAGCAGCGTAGGGGGGGTCGCTAGACAAAACAATGAGCAGTTCTTC,CASSVGGVARQNNEQFF,TRBV9,TRBJ2-1,-,few
TGTGCCAGCTCACCGTTCAGGGGATGGGAGCAGTACTTC,CASSPFRGWEQYF,TRBV18,TRBJ2-5,-,few
TGTGCCAGCAGCCAAGGGTCCCTCCAAGAGACCCAGTACTTC,CASSQGSLQETQYF,TRBV3-1,TRBJ2-5,-,few
TGTGCCAGCAGCCAACGGGACAGAGATACGCAGTATTTT,CASSQRDRDTQYF,TRBV4-2,TRBJ2-3,TRBD1,few
TGTGCCAGCAGTTACTCCCGACAAGCGGATAATTCACCCCTCCACTTT,CASSYSRQADNSPLHF,TRBV6-5,TRBJ1-6,-,once
TGTGCCAGCAGTTGGGGCAGGGAGGTTAATTCACCCCTCCACTTT,CASSWGREVNSPLHF,TRBV6-5,TRBJ1-6,-,-
TGTGCCAGCAGCCGAGCCGGGACAGAGAAGGGCTACGAGCAGTACTTC,CASSRAGTEKGYEQYF,TRBV4-2,TRBJ2-7,TRBD1,few
TGTGCCAGCAGACACATGGGGGGGGGCACAGATACGCAGTATTTT,CASRHMGGGTDTQYF,TRBV6-5,TRBJ2-3,TRBD2,-
TGTGCCAGCACCGGACTAGCGGGGGCCACAGATACGCAGTATTTT,CASTGLAGATDTQYF,TRBV6-2/TRBV6-3,TRBJ2-3,TRBD2,-
TGTGCCAGCAGTTACGGGGGGGCGAGTCGCCCCGGCTACACCTTC,CASSYGGASRPGYTF,TRBV6-6,TRBJ1-2,-,-
TGCGCCAGCAGCCAAGAGGTAGCCGCGGTTACCCAGGCCTACAATGAGCAGTTCTTC,CASSQEVAAVTQAYNEQFF,TRBV4-3,TRBJ2-1,-,-
TGTGCCAGCAGAAATAGGGGGGCTGGGGTCAACGTCCTGACTTTC,CASRNRGAGVNVLTF,TRBV6-6,TRBJ2-6,-,-
TGCGCCAGCAGCTTGGGAGCGGTCTCTGGGAGTGAAAAACTGTTTTTT,CASSLGAVSGSEKLFF,TRBV5-1,TRBJ1-4,-,once
TGTGCCAGCAGTTTAGTCTTCGGGACAGATACGCAGTATTTT,CASSLVFGTDTQYF,TRBV27,TRBJ2-3,-,-
TGTGCCAGCAACTTAGCGCTGGCAGCCCACAATGAGCAGTTCTTC,CASNLALAAHNEQFF,TRBV7-6,TRBJ2-1,-,-